The present entry profiles one T cell receptor (beta chain) with its context. The antigen is undetermined. The CDR3 is 13 amino acids. Trimming removed 7 bases from V and 4 bases from J; junction bases left unmatched: 5. Germline V lookup: CDR1 MDHEN, CDR2 SYDVKM. Sequenced by immunoSEQ multiplex PCR; TCRdb stores in-frame clones only, minus some. This sample has 90,000 or so clones, with around 87% found just once. These data are taken from a study of OX40 agonist ivuxolimab in advanced cancers. Study-wide results and limits: More expanded clones were found, on average, in CD8+ than in CD4+ T cells.

Source: CD4+ or CD8+ T cells sorted from blood, taken in a trial of the OX40 agonist ivuxolimab. This receptor was obtained from an adult with an advanced solid tumor such as melanoma, head and neck, liver or kidney cancer. This chain connects TRBV28 to TRBJ1-2; 8 nucleotides align to TRBD1. The CDR3 sequence: CASTLTGGYGYTF. The DNA for the CDR3 is TGTGCCAGCACCCTAACAGGGGGCTATGGCTACACCTTC.